Shown below are 2 T cell receptor beta chains from a single sample sequenced in a study of blood T cell repertoires in COVID-19 (TCRdb year 2020). The receptor library was made with the immunoSEQ multiplex PCR assay. Imported from immuneACCESS, the table was reduced by TCRdb to in-frame sequences with V and J called. These copies leave out some clones; in studies compared against another copy, an unresolved V gene accounts for under half, and the cause of the remainder is not known. The sample table shows roughly 280,000 clones, and about 88% are seen once. 3.6% of the sample is in the top ten clones. What was sequenced was peripheral blood. These receptors were obtained from a man in his late teens or twenties with active or convalescent COVID-19.

CDR3 nucleotides: TGTGCCAGCAGCCAAAAGGGGGGGCTATTAGAAGCTTTCTTT. It yields the protein CASSQKGGLLEAFF. The gene calls are TRBV7-2 and TRBJ1-1, with a weak D call TRBD1 (6 bases). V gave up 5 bases and J gave up 8 bases, with 18 bases separating them. The CDR3 is 14 amino acids. CDR1 is SGHTA, CDR2 FQGNSA, per germline.

The chain joins TRBV11-3 to TRBJ2-7, with D perhaps TRBD1 (7 bases). Per the germline V gene, CDR1 is SGHNT and CDR2 is YENEEA. The CDR3 is 16 residues long. Between the trimmed V and J ends, which lost 1 base and 4 bases, there was a span of 17 bases. The CDR3: CASSLGLAGQRYEQYF. The CDR3 bases are TGTGCCAGCAGCTTAGGTCTTGCGGGACAGAGATACGAGCAGTACTTC.